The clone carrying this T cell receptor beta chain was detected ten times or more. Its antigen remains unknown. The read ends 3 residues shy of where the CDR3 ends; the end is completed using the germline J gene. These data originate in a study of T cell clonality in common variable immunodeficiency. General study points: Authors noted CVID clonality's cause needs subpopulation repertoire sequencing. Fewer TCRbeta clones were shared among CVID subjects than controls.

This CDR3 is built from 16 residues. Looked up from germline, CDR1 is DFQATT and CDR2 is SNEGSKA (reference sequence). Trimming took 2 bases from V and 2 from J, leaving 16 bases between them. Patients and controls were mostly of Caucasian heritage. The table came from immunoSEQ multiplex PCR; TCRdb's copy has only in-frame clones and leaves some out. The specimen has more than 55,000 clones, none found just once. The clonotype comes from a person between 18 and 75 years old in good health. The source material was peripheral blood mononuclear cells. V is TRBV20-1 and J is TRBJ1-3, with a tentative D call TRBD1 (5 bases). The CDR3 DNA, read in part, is TGCAGTGCTAGACCCTACAAAGGGGATCCTGGAAACACC. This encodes CSARPYKGDPGNT. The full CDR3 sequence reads CSARPYKGDPGNTIYF.